Sequencing of this T cell receptor beta chain was carried out in a study of naive and memory T cell subsets. Points from the study as a whole: This RNA-based method may be sensitive to activation-related transcript changes.

The library had UMIs added by 3' ligation of an oligonucleotide to TCR cDNA. Whole blood, 2.5 to 3 ml, came from adult healthy volunteers. Input was 1 to 1000 ng of DNase-treated total RNA without cell sorting. Four PCR rounds used nested alpha and beta constant region primers plus the SP2 primer. TCRdb reprocessed the 5' RACE reads with MiXCR, giving one entry per CDR3 protein. The sample consists of 25,000 to 35,000 distinct CDR3 sequences, about a sixth of them appearing once. Many counts were recorded for this clonotype. Antigen: not known. The TCR sequence derives from a female donor in good health.

The CDR3 DNA is TGCGCCAGCAGCTTTTCCGGGAGTGGGGAGACCCAGTACTTC. Encoded protein: CASSFSGSGETQYF. V usage is TRBV5-1 and J usage is TRBJ2-5; perhaps TRBD2 as D (6 bases). V was trimmed by 2 bases and J by 5 bases, leaving 13 bases between them. Per the germline V gene, CDR1 is SGHRS and CDR2 is YFSETQ. The CDR3 length is 14 residues. The variable domain in full, with the rest retrieved from reference TRBV5-1 and TRBJ2-5, is KAGVTQTPRYLIKTRGQQVTLSCSPISGHRSVSWYQQTPGQGLQFLFEYFSETQRNKGNFPGRFSGRQFSNSRSEMNVSTLELGDSALYLCASSFSGSGETQYFGPGTRLLVL.